The clone carrying this T cell receptor (beta chain) has ten or more counts. The data were taken from a study of shared clonotypes between healthy human individuals. Study-wide background: Aged between 18 and 49, the donors were two women and a few men.

Assay used: immunoSEQ multiplex PCR; TCRdb lists only in-frame clones, some missing. Counted here are about 96,000 clones, around 47% occurring once; the ten biggest clones make up roughly 16%. Within Nashville, Tennessee resided all donors, each a Caucasian adult. Unsorted samples used tens of millions of PBMCs for genomic DNA. Trimming cost V 7 bases and J 0 bases; bases outside gene matches: 9. The CDR3 length is 16 residues. CDR1 SGHTS and CDR2 YDEGEE come from the germline V gene. The sequence was collected from a woman between 40 and 55 years old in good health. Some clones in this sample may be carry-over from other donors' samples. The chain carries TRBV5-8 and TRBJ2-3; 9 bases match TRBD2. Sequencing input: PBMCs. This CDR3 reads CASGSGTSKSTDTQYF. The CDR3 DNA is TGTGCCAGCGGATCCGGGACTAGCAAAAGCACAGATACGCAGTATTTT.